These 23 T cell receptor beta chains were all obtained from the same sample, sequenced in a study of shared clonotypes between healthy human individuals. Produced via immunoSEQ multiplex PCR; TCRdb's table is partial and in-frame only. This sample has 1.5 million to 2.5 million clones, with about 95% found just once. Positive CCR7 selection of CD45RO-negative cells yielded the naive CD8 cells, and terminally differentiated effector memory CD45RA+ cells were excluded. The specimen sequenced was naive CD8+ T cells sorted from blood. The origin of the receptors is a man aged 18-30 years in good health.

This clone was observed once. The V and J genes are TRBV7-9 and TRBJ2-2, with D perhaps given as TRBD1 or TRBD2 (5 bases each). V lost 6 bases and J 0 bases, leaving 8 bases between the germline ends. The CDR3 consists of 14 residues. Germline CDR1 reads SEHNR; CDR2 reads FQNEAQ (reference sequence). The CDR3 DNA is TGTGCCAGCAGGGGGGAAACGAACACCGGGGAGCTGTTTTTT. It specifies CASRGETNTGELFF.

For the CDR3, the DNA is TGTGCCAGCAGTGCCCGGGACAGGGGCAACGAGCAGTACTTC. This codes for CASSARDRGNEQYF. The chain is built from TRBV2 and TRBJ2-7; 10 positions agree with TRBD1. The V segment lost 4 bases and the J segment 5 bases; nucleotides outside the gene matches: 5. CDR1 and CDR2 from the germline V gene are SNHLY and FYNNEI. The CDR3 loop spans 14 amino acids.

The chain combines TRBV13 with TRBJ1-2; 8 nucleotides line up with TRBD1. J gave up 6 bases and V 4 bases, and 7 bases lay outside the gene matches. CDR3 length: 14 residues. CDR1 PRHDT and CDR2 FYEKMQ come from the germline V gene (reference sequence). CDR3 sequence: CASSSTGGSNGYTF. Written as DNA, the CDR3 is TGTGCCAGCAGCTCCACAGGGGGGAGCAATGGCTACACCTTC.

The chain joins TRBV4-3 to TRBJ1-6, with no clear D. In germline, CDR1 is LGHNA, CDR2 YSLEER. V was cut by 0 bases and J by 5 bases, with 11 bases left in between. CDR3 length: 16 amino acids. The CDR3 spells CASSQDPLRNNSPLHF. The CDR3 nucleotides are TGCGCCAGCAGCCAAGATCCCCTCAGGAATAATTCACCCCTCCACTTT.

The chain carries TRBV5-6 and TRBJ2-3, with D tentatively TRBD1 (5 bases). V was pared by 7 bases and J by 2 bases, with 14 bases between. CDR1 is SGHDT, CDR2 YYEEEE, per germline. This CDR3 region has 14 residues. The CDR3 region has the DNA TGTGCCAGCTCCTGGGGCACATACACAGATACGCAGTATTTT. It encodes CASSWGTYTDTQYF.

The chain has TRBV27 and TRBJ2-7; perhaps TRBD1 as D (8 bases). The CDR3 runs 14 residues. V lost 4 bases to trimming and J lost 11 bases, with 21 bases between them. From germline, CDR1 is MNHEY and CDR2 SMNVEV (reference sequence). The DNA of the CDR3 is TGTGCCAGCAGTTCTAGCGGACAGGGTTTGTGGAAGTACTTC. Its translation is CASSSSGQGLWKYF.

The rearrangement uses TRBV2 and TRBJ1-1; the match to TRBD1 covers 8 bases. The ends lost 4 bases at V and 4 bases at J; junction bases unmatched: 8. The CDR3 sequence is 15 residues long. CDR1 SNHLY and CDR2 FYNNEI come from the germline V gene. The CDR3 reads CASSGETGVRTEAFF. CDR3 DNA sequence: TGTGCCAGCAGTGGGGAGACAGGGGTGCGCACTGAAGCTTTCTTT.

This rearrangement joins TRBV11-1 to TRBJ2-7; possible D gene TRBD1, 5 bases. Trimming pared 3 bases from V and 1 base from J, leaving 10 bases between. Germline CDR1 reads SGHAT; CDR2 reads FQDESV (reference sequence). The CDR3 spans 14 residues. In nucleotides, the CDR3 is TGTGCCAGCAGCTTGGGGTCAGGGTCCTACGAGCAGTACTTC. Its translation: CASSLGSGSYEQYF.

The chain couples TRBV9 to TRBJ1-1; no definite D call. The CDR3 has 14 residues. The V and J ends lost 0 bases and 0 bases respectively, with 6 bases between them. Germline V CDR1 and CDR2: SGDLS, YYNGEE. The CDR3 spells CASSVVGMNTEAFF. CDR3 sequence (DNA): TGTGCCAGCAGCGTAGTTGGTATGAACACTGAAGCTTTCTTT.

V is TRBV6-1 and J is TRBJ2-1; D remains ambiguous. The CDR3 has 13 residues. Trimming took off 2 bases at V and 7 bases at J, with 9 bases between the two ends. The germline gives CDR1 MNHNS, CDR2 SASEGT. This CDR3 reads CASSESRSNEQFF. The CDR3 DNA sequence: TGTGCCAGCAGTGAATCCAGGTCTAATGAGCAGTTCTTC.

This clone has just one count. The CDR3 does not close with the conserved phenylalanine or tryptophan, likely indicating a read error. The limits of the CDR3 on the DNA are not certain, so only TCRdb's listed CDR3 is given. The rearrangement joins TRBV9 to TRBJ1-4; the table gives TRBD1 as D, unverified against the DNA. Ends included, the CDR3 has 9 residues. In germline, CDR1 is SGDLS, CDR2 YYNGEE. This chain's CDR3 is CASSVVLSL.

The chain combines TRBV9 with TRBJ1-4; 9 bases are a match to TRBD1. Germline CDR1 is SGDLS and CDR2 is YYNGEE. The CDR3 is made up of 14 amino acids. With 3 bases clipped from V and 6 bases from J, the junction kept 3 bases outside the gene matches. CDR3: CASSADRGDEKLFF. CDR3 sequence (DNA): TGTGCCAGCAGCGCCGACAGGGGGGATGAAAAACTGTTTTTT.

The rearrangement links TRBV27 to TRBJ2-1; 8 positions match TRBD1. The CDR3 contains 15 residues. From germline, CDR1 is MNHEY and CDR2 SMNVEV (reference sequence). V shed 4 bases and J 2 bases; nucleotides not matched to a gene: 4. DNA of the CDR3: TGTGCCAGCAGTTGGGAGGACAGGGCCTACAATGAGCAGTTCTTC. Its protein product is CASSWEDRAYNEQFF.

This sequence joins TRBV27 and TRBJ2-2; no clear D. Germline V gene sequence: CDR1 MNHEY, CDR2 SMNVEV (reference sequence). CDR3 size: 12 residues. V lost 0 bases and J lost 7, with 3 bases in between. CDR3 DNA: TGTGCCAGCAGTTTATCCGACGGGGAGCTGTTTTTT. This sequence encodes CASSLSDGELFF.

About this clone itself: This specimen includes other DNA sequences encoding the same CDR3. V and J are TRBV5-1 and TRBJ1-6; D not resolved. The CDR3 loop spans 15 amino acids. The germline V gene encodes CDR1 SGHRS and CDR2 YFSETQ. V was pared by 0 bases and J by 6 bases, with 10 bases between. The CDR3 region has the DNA TGCGCCAGCAGCTTGGCCTGGGAAGGTAATTCACCCCTCCACTTT. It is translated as CASSLAWEGNSPLHF.

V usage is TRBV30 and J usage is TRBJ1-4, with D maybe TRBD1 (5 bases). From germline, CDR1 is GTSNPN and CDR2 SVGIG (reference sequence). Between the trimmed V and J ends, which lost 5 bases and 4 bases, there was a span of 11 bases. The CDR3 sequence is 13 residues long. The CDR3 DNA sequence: TGTGCCTGGGACGGGACTGGTAATGAAAAACTGTTTTTT. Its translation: CAWDGTGNEKLFF.

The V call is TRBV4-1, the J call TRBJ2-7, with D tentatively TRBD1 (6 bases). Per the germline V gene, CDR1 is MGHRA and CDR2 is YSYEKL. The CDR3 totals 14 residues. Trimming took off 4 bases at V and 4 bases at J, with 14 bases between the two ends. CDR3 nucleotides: TGCGCCAGCAGCCCGGAGCAGGGGTGGTACGAGCAGTACTTC. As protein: CASSPEQGWYEQYF.

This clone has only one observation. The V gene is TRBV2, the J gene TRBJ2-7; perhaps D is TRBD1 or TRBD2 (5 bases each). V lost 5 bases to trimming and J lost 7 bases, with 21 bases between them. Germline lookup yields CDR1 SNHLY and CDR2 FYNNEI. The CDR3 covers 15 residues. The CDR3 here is CASSPPGTLPGEQYF. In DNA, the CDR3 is TGTGCCAGCAGTCCCCCCGGGACCCTCCCGGGAGAGCAGTACTTC. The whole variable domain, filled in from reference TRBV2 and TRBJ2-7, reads EPEVTQTPSHQVTQMGQEVILRCVPISNHLYFYWYRQILGQKVEFLVSFYNNEISEKSEIFDDQFSVERPDGSNFTLKIRSTKLEDSAMYFCASSPPGTLPGEQYFGPGTRLTVT.

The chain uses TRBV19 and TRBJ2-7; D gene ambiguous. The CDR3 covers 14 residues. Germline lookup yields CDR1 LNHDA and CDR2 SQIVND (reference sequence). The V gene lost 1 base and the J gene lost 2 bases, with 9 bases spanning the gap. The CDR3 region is CASSIAPYTYEQYF. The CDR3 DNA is TGTGCCAGTAGTATAGCGCCCTACACCTACGAGCAGTACTTC.

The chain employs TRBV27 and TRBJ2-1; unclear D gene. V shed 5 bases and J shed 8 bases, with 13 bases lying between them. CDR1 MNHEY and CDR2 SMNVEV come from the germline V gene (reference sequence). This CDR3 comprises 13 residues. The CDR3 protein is CASSPLLGYEQFF. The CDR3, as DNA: TGTGCCAGCAGTCCTTTGTTGGGGTATGAGCAGTTCTTC.

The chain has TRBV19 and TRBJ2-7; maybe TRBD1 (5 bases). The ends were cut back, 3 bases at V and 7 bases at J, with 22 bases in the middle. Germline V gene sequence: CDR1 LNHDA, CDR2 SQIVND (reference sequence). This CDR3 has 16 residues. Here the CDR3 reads CASSMRPVAGLWEQYF. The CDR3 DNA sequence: TGTGCCAGTAGTATGCGGCCCGTGGCAGGGTTGTGGGAGCAGTACTTC.

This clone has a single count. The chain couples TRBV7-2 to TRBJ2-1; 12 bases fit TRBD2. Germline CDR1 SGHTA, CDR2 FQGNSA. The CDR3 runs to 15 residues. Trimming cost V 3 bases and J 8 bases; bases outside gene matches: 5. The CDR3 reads CASSFRLAGGHEQFF. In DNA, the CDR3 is TGTGCCAGCAGCTTTCGGCTAGCGGGAGGGCATGAGCAGTTCTTC.

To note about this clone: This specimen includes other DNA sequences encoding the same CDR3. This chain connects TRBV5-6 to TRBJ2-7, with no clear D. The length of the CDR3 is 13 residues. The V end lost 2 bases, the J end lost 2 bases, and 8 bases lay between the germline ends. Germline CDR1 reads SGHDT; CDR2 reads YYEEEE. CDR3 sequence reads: CASSLEAAYEQYF. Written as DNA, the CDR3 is TGTGCCAGCAGCTTAGAGGCAGCCTACGAGCAGTACTTC.